These T cell receptor beta chains were read from a single sample in a study of T-cell memory formation after mild COVID-19. TCRdb independently ran MiXCR on the 5' RACE reads; one entry per CDR3 protein. Of about half a million distinct CDR3 sequences in the sample, around a sixth were seen once. Sequences were obtained from PBMCs or a T cell subset sorted from them (not recorded which). These TCRs come from an adult woman who had mild COVID-19 (a few samples of this study predate the infection). Cell type and time point are not known. Each CDR3 is given with its conserved first and last residue. The order of the fields is V gene, clone size, J gene, CDR3 length, D gene, CDR3 protein, CDR3 DNA. D genes are given only for firm matches. Where a row states a size, it is once, few, many or the class of an expanded clone; other rows omit it.

V: TRBV12-3/TRBV12-4
size: .
J: TRBJ2-7
length: 17
D: TRBD2
CDR3: CASSLVFPGLAAYEQYF
DNA: TGTGCCAGCAGTTTAGTGTTCCCGGGACTAGCGGCCTACGAGCAGTACTTC

V: TRBV3-1
size: .
J: TRBJ2-3
length: 15
D: .
CDR3: CASSTGTKGPDTQYF
DNA: TGTGCCAGCAGCACCGGGACAAAAGGCCCAGATACGCAGTATTTT

V: TRBV7-9
size: .
J: TRBJ1-1
length: 13
D: .
CDR3: CASSLNRAAEAFF
DNA: TGTGCCAGCAGCTTAAACAGGGCCGCTGAAGCTTTCTTT

V: TRBV12-3/TRBV12-4
size: many
J: TRBJ2-7
length: 14
D: TRBD2
CDR3: CASSNSGGPYEQYF
DNA: TGTGCCAGCAGTAATAGCGGGGGACCCTACGAGCAGTACTTC

V: TRBV5-1
size: .
J: TRBJ2-2
length: 15
D: .
CDR3: CASRPLTGASGELFF
DNA: TGCGCCAGCAGGCCCTTGACGGGGGCCTCCGGGGAGCTGTTTTTT

V: TRBV9
size: .
J: TRBJ2-3
length: 16
D: TRBD2
CDR3: CASSVASGGASDTQYF
DNA: TGTGCCAGCAGCGTAGCTAGCGGGGGGGCGAGTGATACGCAGTATTTT

V: TRBV5-1
size: .
J: TRBJ2-5
length: 15
D: TRBD1
CDR3: CASSPFGQGRDSQYF
DNA: TGCGCCAGCAGCCCTTTCGGACAGGGGCGAGATAGCCAGTACTTC

V: TRBV25-1
size: many
J: TRBJ2-7
length: 15
D: TRBD1
CDR3: CASSRTGTGAYEQYF
DNA: TGTGCCAGCAGTCGTACCGGGACAGGAGCCTACGAGCAGTACTTC

V: TRBV6-5
size: .
J: TRBJ2-7
length: 14
D: TRBD2
CDR3: CATETGLAGNEQYF
DNA: TGTGCCACCGAAACGGGACTAGCGGGAAACGAGCAGTACTTC

V: TRBV4-3
size: .
J: TRBJ2-2
length: 16
D: .
CDR3: CASSQEGLGGTGELFF
DNA: TGCGCCAGCAGCCAAGAAGGACTAGGGGGCACCGGGGAGCTGTTTTTT

V: TRBV5-1
size: .
J: TRBJ2-1
length: 16
D: TRBD1
CDR3: CASSLGGQVSYNEQFF
DNA: TGCGCCAGCAGCTTGGGGGGACAGGTGTCCTACAATGAGCAGTTCTTC

V: TRBV20-1
size: few
J: TRBJ2-5
length: 13
D: TRBD2
CDR3: CSASTGGRETQYF
DNA: TGCAGTGCTAGTACGGGAGGGCGAGAGACCCAGTACTTC

V: TRBV18
size: .
J: TRBJ2-3
length: 15
D: TRBD1
CDR3: CASSPRDRATDTQYF
DNA: TGTGCCAGCTCACCCCGCGACAGGGCGACAGATACGCAGTATTTT

V: TRBV20-1
size: .
J: TRBJ2-7
length: 15
D: TRBD1
CDR3: CSAPGSRGDRYEQYF
DNA: TGCAGTGCTCCGGGCAGCAGGGGGGACAGGTACGAGCAGTACTTC

V: TRBV7-3
size: .
J: TRBJ2-2
length: 18
D: .
CDR3: CASSLRAASPLSTGELFF
DNA: TGTGCCAGCAGCCTTAGGGCGGCTAGCCCCCTTAGCACCGGGGAGCTGTTTTTT

V: TRBV4-2
size: many
J: TRBJ2-3
length: 12
D: .
CDR3: CASSQETDTQYF
DNA: TGTGCCAGCAGCCAAGAGACAGATACGCAGTATTTT

V: TRBV20-1
size: .
J: TRBJ2-1
length: 16
D: TRBD2
CDR3: CSAPYSGGRARNEQFF
DNA: TGCAGTGCCCCCTACTCTGGGGGGAGGGCTCGCAATGAGCAGTTCTTC

V: TRBV12-3/TRBV12-4
size: .
J: TRBJ1-2
length: 14
D: .
CDR3: CASSFQGRNYGYTF
DNA: TGTGCCAGCAGTTTCCAGGGACGGAACTATGGCTACACCTTC

V: TRBV6-6
size: few
J: TRBJ1-5
length: 9
D: .
CDR3: CASGPPQHF
DNA: TGTGCCAGCGGGCCGCCCCAGCATTTT

V: TRBV24-1
size: few
J: TRBJ2-1
length: 13
D: .
CDR3: CATSQSSANEQFF
DNA: TGTGCCACCTCGCAATCCTCAGCTAATGAGCAGTTCTTC

V: TRBV12-3/TRBV12-4
size: .
J: TRBJ1-2
length: 17
D: .
CDR3: CASSLSAARHSNYGYTF
DNA: TGTGCCAGCAGTTTAAGTGCCGCCCGACACTCCAACTATGGCTACACCTTC

V: TRBV20-1
size: few
J: TRBJ2-7
length: 15
D: .
CDR3: CSARPGSLPTYEQYF
DNA: TGCAGTGCTAGACCCGGATCCCTCCCCACCTACGAGCAGTACTTC

V: TRBV7-3
size: few
J: TRBJ2-3
length: 16
D: TRBD1
CDR3: CASSLGQGASTDTQYF
DNA: TGTGCCAGCAGCTTAGGACAGGGGGCTTCCACAGATACGCAGTATTTT

V: TRBV6-5
size: many
J: TRBJ2-5
length: 14
D: TRBD1
CDR3: CASSYQRQGETQYF
DNA: TGTGCCAGCAGTTACCAGCGACAGGGGGAGACCCAGTACTTC

V: TRBV6-2/TRBV6-3
size: .
J: TRBJ2-5
length: 14
D: .
CDR3: CASSPRAPWATQYF
DNA: TGTGCCAGCAGTCCTAGGGCCCCTTGGGCGACCCAGTACTTC